The T cell receptor (beta chain) described here comes from a study of ipilimumab plus nivolumab after autologous stem cell transplantation. Background on the study: The myeloma cohort included high-risk transplant-naive patients and patients relapsing within 3 years of a first autologous transplant.

From germline, CDR1 is MNHEY and CDR2 SMNVEV (reference sequence). CDR3 length: 12 amino acids. The germline V and J ends were trimmed by 3 bases and 6 bases, with 9 bases remaining between them. Produced via immunoSEQ multiplex PCR; TCRdb's table is partial and in-frame only. The sample yields 9,100 or so clones, more than 60% seen once. This TCR was recovered from a female donor with multiple myeloma. Sequencing used PBMCs, obtained in a trial of ipilimumab plus nivolumab as post-transplant consolidation. The V and J genes are TRBV27 and TRBJ2-7; D gene uncertain. CDR3 in amino acids: CASSFPSGEQYF. The DNA for the CDR3 is TGTGCCAGCAGTTTCCCCAGTGGCGAGCAGTACTTC.